This T cell receptor (beta chain) came from a study of blood T cell repertoires in COVID-19. Germline V gene lookup returns CDR1 MDHEN and CDR2 SYDVKM. V was trimmed by 7 bases and J by 3 bases, leaving 6 bases between them. The CDR3 loop spans 12 amino acids. Sequencing was performed with immunoSEQ multiplex PCR; in TCRdb, only in-frame clones are kept and a portion is missing. The sample has about 120,000 clones; over 60% are singletons. The chain joins TRBV28 to TRBJ1-4; D call uncertain. The sequencing input was peripheral blood. The clonotype originates from a man aged 35 to 55 with active or convalescent COVID-19. For the CDR3, the DNA is TGTGCCAGCAATAACTCTAATGAAAAACTGTTTTTT. Translated, it gives CASNNSNEKLFF.